This T cell receptor beta chain was profiled in a study of neurological immune-mediated disorders. Time point here: longitudinal time-point 3. This clonotype showed up many times. MiXCR, applied by TCRdb to the 5' RACE reads, yields one record per CDR3 protein. Among about 99,000 distinct CDR3 sequences listed, 11% were seen once. CDR1 is SGHRS and CDR2 is YFSETQ in the germline V gene. Germline trimming cut 1 base from V and 6 bases from J; bases unmatched to any gene: 6. The CDR3 runs to 15 residues. The sample consisted of PBMCs. This receptor was obtained from a female donor with HTLV-1-associated myelopathy (HAM/TSP). The chain is built from TRBV5-1 and TRBJ2-2; 7 bases fit TRBD2. The CDR3 DNA is TGCGCCAGCAGCTTGTGGTCTAGCGGTGCCGGGGAGCTGTTTTTT. Translated: CASSLWSSGAGELFF.